The rows below give T cell receptor beta chains drawn from one sample of a study of OX40 agonist ivuxolimab in advanced cancers. Sequencing was performed with immunoSEQ multiplex PCR; in TCRdb, only in-frame clones are kept and a portion is missing. There are 14,000 to 15,000 clones in the sample; about 90% occur only once, and 23% lies in the top ten. The sample here was CD4+ or CD8+ T cells sorted from blood, taken in a trial of the OX40 agonist ivuxolimab. Every receptor here comes from an adult with an advanced solid tumor such as melanoma, head and neck, liver or kidney cancer. Both conserved end residues are part of each CDR3. The order of the fields is clone size, J gene, D gene, V gene, CDR3 DNA, CDR3 protein. A D gene is named only where the DNA matches it firmly. Part of the rows lack a size; the others show once, few, many or a class for expanded clones.

clone size: -
J gene: TRBJ1-4
D gene: -
V gene: TRBV15
CDR3 DNA: TGTGCCACCAGCCCAACCGGGACAATCAATGAAAAACTGTTTTTT
CDR3 protein: CATSPTGTINEKLFF

clone size: -
J gene: TRBJ2-5
D gene: -
V gene: TRBV13
CDR3 DNA: TGTGCCAGCAGCTTAGCGGCCTCCGGGGCCCAGTACTTC
CDR3 protein: CASSLAASGAQYF

clone size: -
J gene: TRBJ2-7
D gene: TRBD1
V gene: TRBV4-1
CDR3 DNA: TGCGCCAGCAGCCCCGGACAGGGTACCTACGAGCAGTACTTC
CDR3 protein: CASSPGQGTYEQYF

clone size: -
J gene: TRBJ1-1
D gene: -
V gene: TRBV27
CDR3 DNA: TGTGCCAGCAGGCTAGGGGACGAAGCTTTCTTT
CDR3 protein: CASRLGDEAFF

clone size: -
J gene: TRBJ2-1
D gene: TRBD1
V gene: TRBV27
CDR3 DNA: TGTGCCAGCAGTCAGGGGGCGAGGGCCTACAATGAGCAGTTCTTC
CDR3 protein: CASSQGARAYNEQFF

clone size: -
J gene: TRBJ2-7
D gene: -
V gene: TRBV27
CDR3 DNA: TGTGCCAGCAGTCCGTACGGGGACGGCACCTACGAGCAGTACTTC
CDR3 protein: CASSPYGDGTYEQYF

clone size: -
J gene: TRBJ2-7
D gene: TRBD1
V gene: TRBV6-1
CDR3 DNA: TGTGCCAGCAGCGAAGACCGGGACAGGGGTTACGAGCAGTACTTC
CDR3 protein: CASSEDRDRGYEQYF

clone size: -
J gene: TRBJ1-1
D gene: -
V gene: TRBV27
CDR3 DNA: TGTGCCAGCAGTTACAGGGTGATTGGAGGCACTGAAGCTTTCTTT
CDR3 protein: CASSYRVIGGTEAFF

clone size: -
J gene: TRBJ2-7
D gene: TRBD2
V gene: TRBV12-5
CDR3 DNA: TGTGCTAGTGGTTTTCGAGCGGGAGAAGATATCGACGAGCAGTACTTC
CDR3 protein: CASGFRAGEDIDEQYF

clone size: once
J gene: TRBJ2-3
D gene: TRBD2
V gene: TRBV6-5
CDR3 DNA: TGTGCCATAGGACTAGCGGGACCCGATACGCAGTATTTT
CDR3 protein: CAIGLAGPDTQYF

clone size: -
J gene: TRBJ2-7
D gene: -
V gene: TRBV19
CDR3 DNA: TGTGCCAGTAGTCAGACTCCTAGCTACGAGCAGTACTTC
CDR3 protein: CASSQTPSYEQYF

clone size: -
J gene: TRBJ2-2
D gene: -
V gene: TRBV18
CDR3 DNA: TGTGCCAGCTCACGGGGACTTGCTAACACCGGGGAGCTGTTTTTT
CDR3 protein: CASSRGLANTGELFF

clone size: -
J gene: TRBJ2-7
D gene: TRBD2
V gene: TRBV5-1
CDR3 DNA: TGCGCCAGCAGCTTGGGATGGCTAGCGGGAGGTTTGGACGAGCAGTACTTC
CDR3 protein: CASSLGWLAGGLDEQYF

clone size: -
J gene: TRBJ2-7
D gene: TRBD2
V gene: TRBV5-1
CDR3 DNA: TGCGCCAGCAGCTGGGGCACCGGGACTAGCCTCGTCAACGAGCAGTACTTC
CDR3 protein: CASSWGTGTSLVNEQYF

clone size: -
J gene: TRBJ2-7
D gene: -
V gene: TRBV5-6
CDR3 DNA: TGTGCCAGCAGCTTCGGGGTAGCGGACGAGCAGTACTTC
CDR3 protein: CASSFGVADEQYF

clone size: -
J gene: TRBJ2-5
D gene: TRBD1
V gene: TRBV6-6
CDR3 DNA: TGTGCCAGCAGTGCCAGACAGGGGCAAGAGACCCAGTACTTC
CDR3 protein: CASSARQGQETQYF

clone size: once
J gene: TRBJ1-1
D gene: -
V gene: TRBV7-9
CDR3 DNA: TGTGCCAGCAGCTTAGCGCGAGGGGGGTTTTCGAACACTGAAGCTTTCTTT
CDR3 protein: CASSLARGGFSNTEAFF

clone size: -
J gene: TRBJ2-3
D gene: TRBD2
V gene: TRBV5-4
CDR3 DNA: TGTGCCAGCAGCGACGGGACTAGCGGGAGAGATACGCAGTATTTT
CDR3 protein: CASSDGTSGRDTQYF

clone size: -
J gene: TRBJ2-5
D gene: -
V gene: TRBV27
CDR3 DNA: TGTGCCAGCAGAGGGGGTGGGCTCGGGACCCAGTACTTC
CDR3 protein: CASRGGGLGTQYF

clone size: -
J gene: TRBJ1-5
D gene: -
V gene: TRBV27
CDR3 DNA: TGTGCCAGCAGCCAGGGTCCCGATCAGCCCCAGCATTTT
CDR3 protein: CASSQGPDQPQHF

clone size: -
J gene: TRBJ2-7
D gene: TRBD2
V gene: TRBV2
CDR3 DNA: TGTGCCAGCAGCCTAGAACCGGGACTAGCGGGAGGTCCCTCCTACGAGCAGTACTTC
CDR3 protein: CASSLEPGLAGGPSYEQYF

clone size: -
J gene: TRBJ2-7
D gene: TRBD2
V gene: TRBV15
CDR3 DNA: TGTGCCACCAGCAGAGGAGGGGAGGGGACCTACGAGCAGTACTTC
CDR3 protein: CATSRGGEGTYEQYF

clone size: -
J gene: TRBJ1-2
D gene: TRBD1
V gene: TRBV27
CDR3 DNA: TGTGCCAGCAGTACCTTCGGACAGGGGGCCAACTATGGCTACACCTTC
CDR3 protein: CASSTFGQGANYGYTF

clone size: once
J gene: TRBJ1-5
D gene: -
V gene: TRBV27
CDR3 DNA: TGTGCCAGCAGTCAGGCTCAGGGGTTCCAGCCCCAGCATTTT
CDR3 protein: CASSQAQGFQPQHF

clone size: few
J gene: TRBJ1-5
D gene: -
V gene: TRBV4-1
CDR3 DNA: TGCGCCAGCAGCCACGTTGATGACACAATCAATCAGCCCCAGCATTTT
CDR3 protein: CASSHVDDTINQPQHF

clone size: -
J gene: TRBJ1-5
D gene: TRBD1
V gene: TRBV6-6
CDR3 DNA: TGTGCCAGCAGGGGACAGGCTAATCAGCCCCAGCATTTT
CDR3 protein: CASRGQANQPQHF

clone size: -
J gene: TRBJ2-5
D gene: -
V gene: TRBV28
CDR3 DNA: TGTGCCAGCAGTTTGAGGGAAGAGCAAGAGACCCAGTACTTC
CDR3 protein: CASSLREEQETQYF

clone size: -
J gene: TRBJ2-2
D gene: -
V gene: TRBV10-2
CDR3 DNA: TGCGCCAGCAGTCAAGTTTCCGGGGAGCTGTTTTTT
CDR3 protein: CASSQVSGELFF

clone size: -
J gene: TRBJ2-6
D gene: TRBD1
V gene: TRBV27
CDR3 DNA: TGTGCCAGCAGTTTAACAGGGGCCTCTGGGGCCAACGTCCTGACTTTC
CDR3 protein: CASSLTGASGANVLTF

clone size: once
J gene: TRBJ2-4
D gene: -
V gene: TRBV25-1
CDR3 DNA: TGTGCCAGCAGTGAAACCCTAGCGACAAACATTCAGTACTTC
CDR3 protein: CASSETLATNIQYF

clone size: -
J gene: TRBJ2-1
D gene: TRBD2
V gene: TRBV9
CDR3 DNA: TGTGCCAGCAGCCCTCGCGGTAGCGGGATTCGCAATGAGCAGTTCTTC
CDR3 protein: CASSPRGSGIRNEQFF

clone size: -
J gene: TRBJ1-5
D gene: -
V gene: TRBV27
CDR3 DNA: TGTGCCAGCAGTTCCGGGACTCGAAATCAGCCCCAGCATTTT
CDR3 protein: CASSSGTRNQPQHF

clone size: -
J gene: TRBJ1-1
D gene: -
V gene: TRBV19
CDR3 DNA: TGTGCCAGTAGTATTGGACAGAAGAACACTGAAGCTTTCTTT
CDR3 protein: CASSIGQKNTEAFF

clone size: -
J gene: TRBJ1-2
D gene: TRBD1
V gene: TRBV28
CDR3 DNA: TGTGCCAGCGTACTACAGGGGTTTAACTATGGCTACACCTTC
CDR3 protein: CASVLQGFNYGYTF

clone size: -
J gene: TRBJ1-5
D gene: -
V gene: TRBV7-2
CDR3 DNA: TGTGCCAGCAGCTTAGGTGTCAGCCATTGGAGTCAGCCCCAGCATTTT
CDR3 protein: CASSLGVSHWSQPQHF

clone size: -
J gene: TRBJ1-1
D gene: TRBD1
V gene: TRBV5-1
CDR3 DNA: TGCGCCAGCAGCTTCGAAGGGGGCTTCTCTGAAGCTTTCTTT
CDR3 protein: CASSFEGGFSEAFF

clone size: -
J gene: TRBJ2-3
D gene: -
V gene: TRBV27
CDR3 DNA: TGTGCCAGCAGTTTGTTTGACGCTAGCACAGATACGCAGTATTTT
CDR3 protein: CASSLFDASTDTQYF

clone size: -
J gene: TRBJ1-2
D gene: -
V gene: TRBV2
CDR3 DNA: TGTGCCAGCAGTGAAGTTACAGGGTCCCTTGTTTTAAACTATGGCTACACCTTC
CDR3 protein: CASSEVTGSLVLNYGYTF

clone size: -
J gene: TRBJ2-1
D gene: TRBD2
V gene: TRBV7-3
CDR3 DNA: TGTGCCAGCAGCTTGGCTAGCGGGGTAGGGGTCAATGAGCAGTTCTTC
CDR3 protein: CASSLASGVGVNEQFF

clone size: -
J gene: TRBJ2-7
D gene: -
V gene: TRBV27
CDR3 DNA: TGTGCCAGCGGGGCCCCCTCCTACGAGCAGTACTTC
CDR3 protein: CASGAPSYEQYF

clone size: -
J gene: TRBJ2-3
D gene: TRBD2
V gene: TRBV6-5
CDR3 DNA: TGTGCCAGCAGTTACCACAGCGGGAGTGAAACAGATACGCAGTATTTT
CDR3 protein: CASSYHSGSETDTQYF

clone size: -
J gene: TRBJ2-3
D gene: -
V gene: TRBV10-2
CDR3 DNA: TGCGCCAGCAGGAGGACCGATAGCGGCACAGATACGCAGTATTTT
CDR3 protein: CASRRTDSGTDTQYF

clone size: -
J gene: TRBJ2-3
D gene: TRBD1
V gene: TRBV10-3
CDR3 DNA: TGTGCCATCAGTGAAAAGGGGGCAAGCACAGATACGCAGTATTTT
CDR3 protein: CAISEKGASTDTQYF

clone size: -
J gene: TRBJ2-1
D gene: TRBD1
V gene: TRBV6-6
CDR3 DNA: TGTGCCAGCAGCCTACAGGGGGCCTACAATGAGCAGTTCTTC
CDR3 protein: CASSLQGAYNEQFF

clone size: -
J gene: TRBJ1-5
D gene: -
V gene: TRBV28
CDR3 DNA: TGTGCCAGCAGTCCCAGGACAGACTATAGCAATCAGCCCCAGCATTTT
CDR3 protein: CASSPRTDYSNQPQHF

clone size: once
J gene: TRBJ2-1
D gene: TRBD2
V gene: TRBV2
CDR3 DNA: TGTGCCAGCCCGGGACTAGCGGGCAAGATCTCCTACAATGAGCAGTTCTTC
CDR3 protein: CASPGLAGKISYNEQFF

clone size: once
J gene: TRBJ2-7
D gene: TRBD1
V gene: TRBV2
CDR3 DNA: TGTGCCAGCAGTGAACGCCGGGACAGCCCCGTCTCCTACGAGCAGTACTTC
CDR3 protein: CASSERRDSPVSYEQYF